The clone carrying this T cell receptor beta chain was counted at least ten times. What it binds is not known. This sample stems from a study of blood T cells in healthy people across ages. The authors ran a second PCR of about 7 to 11 cycles using a sample-barcoded 5' primer and a J-beta primer mix. TCRdb re-called the 5' RACE reads with MiXCR, one entry per CDR3 protein. The sample consists of 650,000 to 1,000,000 distinct CDR3 sequences, under 40% of them appearing once. From germline, CDR1 is SGHRS and CDR2 YFSETQ. CDR3 length: 16 amino acids. The V gene end was trimmed by 0 bases and the J gene end by 8 bases; junction bases not matched to a gene: 11. Study results and limitations: Leaving the PBMCs unsorted stopped any conclusive comparison of naive versus antigen-experienced cells.

Sequenced: blood. The sequence was obtained from a man aged 18 to 30 in good health. V is TRBV5-1 and J is TRBJ2-1; 7 positions agree with TRBD2. The CDR3 nucleotides read TGCGCCAGCAGCTTGGCCCGGGGGGAGGGTCAGCATGAGCAGTTCTTC. Its protein product is CASSLARGEGQHEQFF. The full variable domain, rest sourced from reference TRBV5-1 and TRBJ2-1, is KAGVTQTPRYLIKTRGQQVTLSCSPISGHRSVSWYQQTPGQGLQFLFEYFSETQRNKGNFPGRFSGRQFSNSRSEMNVSTLELGDSALYLCASSLARGEGQHEQFFGPGTRLTVL.